This is a list of T cell receptor beta chains from one sample in a study of blood T cell repertoires in COVID-19. Assay used: immunoSEQ multiplex PCR; TCRdb lists only in-frame clones, some missing. The repertoire has approximately 300,000 clones, around 90% of them found once; the top ten carry about 6.8%. The sequencing input was peripheral blood. The source is a woman aged 25 to 45 with COVID-19, enrolled during active disease. CDR3s include the opening cysteine and the closing phenylalanine or tryptophan. The D gene is left open where the match is weak. The size field is filled for only some rows; it gives once, few, many or a size class.

>.|TRBD2|TRBV19|TRBJ2-2
CASKGLAETGELFF
TGTGCCAGTAAGGGGCTAGCGGAGACCGGGGAGCTGTTTTTT
>.|TRBD1|TRBV5-6|TRBJ1-1
CARWDREAFF
TGTGCCAGGTGGGACAGAGAAGCTTTCTTT
>.|.|TRBV24-1|TRBJ1-5
CATSDHTTGSNQPQHF
TGTGCCACCAGTGACCACACTACAGGGAGCAATCAGCCCCAGCATTTT
>.|.|TRBV3-1/TRBV3-2|TRBJ1-4
CASSQGGEEKLFF
TGTGCCAGCAGCCAGGGGGGGGAGGAAAAACTGTTTTTT
>.|.|TRBV5-1|TRBJ1-3
CASSLGLSGNTIYF
TGCGCCAGCAGCCTGGGTCTCTCTGGAAACACCATATATTTT
>.|TRBD1|TRBV10-1|TRBJ1-2
CASTNRGRFVFFPNYGYTF
TGCGCCAGCACCAATAGGGGGCGGTTTGTCTTCTTTCCTAACTATGGCTACACCTTC
>.|.|TRBV27|TRBJ2-3
CASSLKAGSTDTQYF
TGTGCCAGCAGTTTGAAGGCGGGGAGCACAGATACGCAGTATTTT
>once|.|TRBV3-1/TRBV3-2|TRBJ2-1
CASSPRVLVRYNEQFF
TGTGCCAGCAGCCCCCGGGTACTAGTTCGGTACAATGAGCAGTTCTTC
>.|.|TRBV4-3|TRBJ1-2
CASSQVGGFGYGYTF
TGCGCCAGCAGCCAAGTAGGCGGCTTCGGCTATGGCTACACCTTC
>.|TRBD1|TRBV9|TRBJ1-4
CASSRPTGRGDEKLFF
TGTGCCAGCAGCCGACCGACAGGGCGTGGGGATGAAAAACTGTTTTTT
>.|TRBD1|TRBV5-1|TRBJ2-7
CASSSGQVGEQYF
TGCGCCAGCAGCTCCGGACAGGTCGGCGAGCAGTACTTC
>.|TRBD2|TRBV5-1|TRBJ2-3
CASSPGLAGDTQYF
TGCGCCAGCAGCCCGGGACTAGCGGGGGATACGCAGTATTTT
>many|.|TRBV4-3|TRBJ1-4
CASSQDFGPGNEKLFF
TGCGCCAGCAGCCAAGACTTTGGACCAGGGAATGAAAAACTGTTTTTT
>.|TRBD2|TRBV2|TRBJ2-1
CASRGDAGGSNEQFF
TGTGCCAGCAGGGGGGATGCGGGAGGTAGCAATGAGCAGTTCTTC
>.|.|TRBV20-1|TRBJ2-1
CSAGDSSSQFF
TGCAGTGCTGGGGACTCCTCCTCGCAGTTCTTC
>.|.|TRBV9|TRBJ2-3
CASSCWVWQATTDTQYF
TGTGCCAGCAGCTGCTGGGTGTGGCAGGCGACAACAGATACGCAGTATTTT
>.|.|TRBV24-1|TRBJ1-1
CATSDRHLTEAFF
TGTGCCACCAGTGACAGACACCTCACTGAAGCTTTCTTT
>.|TRBD2|TRBV2|TRBJ2-2
CASTGLAGGPATGELFF
TGTGCCAGCACTGGACTAGCGGGAGGCCCGGCGACCGGGGAGCTGTTTTTT
>few|.|TRBV2|TRBJ1-4
CASRVFGGEEKLFF
TGTGCCAGCAGGGTTTTCGGGGGAGAGGAAAAACTGTTTTTT
>once|TRBD1|TRBV28|TRBJ2-3
CASSPPTGGTDTQYF
TGTGCCAGCAGTCCGCCGACAGGGGGAACAGATACGCAGTATTTT
>.|.|TRBV7-9|TRBJ2-1
CASSLIADYNEQFF
TGTGCCAGCAGCTTAATAGCCGATTACAATGAGCAGTTCTTC
>.|.|TRBV10-3|TRBJ1-5
CAISESIQGNQPQHF
TGTGCCATCAGTGAGTCGATTCAGGGCAATCAGCCCCAGCATTTT
>.|.|TRBV11-2|TRBJ1-2
CASRFGGMANYGYTF
TGTGCCAGCAGATTCGGGGGGATGGCTAACTATGGCTACACCTTC
>.|.|TRBV2|TRBJ2-5
CASTKEEETQYF
TGTGCCAGCACGAAAGAGGAAGAGACCCAGTACTTC
>.|.|TRBV10-3|TRBJ2-7
CAISGYLVTDRLGSYEQYF
TGTGCCATCAGTGGCTACCTAGTGACGGATCGCCTGGGCTCCTACGAGCAGTACTTC
>.|.|TRBV5-1|TRBJ1-1
CASSLGTGLNTEAFF
TGCGCCAGCAGCTTGGGGACTGGACTGAACACTGAAGCTTTCTTT
>.|TRBD2|TRBV5-5|TRBJ2-1
CASNPLAGEKQFF
TGTGCCAGCAACCCACTAGCGGGGGAAAAGCAGTTCTTC
>.|TRBD2|TRBV11-2|TRBJ2-2
CASSLSTSGRLTGELFF
TGTGCCAGCAGCTTGTCGACTAGCGGGAGGCTCACCGGGGAGCTGTTTTTT
>.|.|TRBV5-6|TRBJ1-1
CASSLTPKTEAFF
TGTGCCAGCAGCTTGACACCGAAGACTGAAGCTTTCTTT
>.|.|TRBV6-5|TRBJ1-3
CASSWAGAGNTIYF
TGTGCCAGCAGTTGGGCAGGGGCTGGAAACACCATATATTTT
>.|.|TRBV21-1|TRBJ1-6
CASSKTSPPYNSPLHF
TGTGCCAGCAGCAAAACAAGTCCTCCCTATAATTCACCCCTCCACTTT
>.|.|TRBV2|TRBJ1-3
CASRPPTGSSGNTIYF
TGTGCCAGCAGGCCCCCCACAGGTTCTTCTGGAAACACCATATATTTT
>.|TRBD2|TRBV5-1|TRBJ2-1
CASSPLAGGPNEQFF
TGCGCCAGCAGCCCACTAGCGGGAGGGCCGAATGAGCAGTTCTTC